These 20 T cell receptor beta chains came from one sample sequenced in a study of molecular identifiers for immune sequencing clone quantification. TCRdb re-called the PCR reads through MiXCR, storing one row per CDR3 protein. This table holds about 640,000 distinct CDR3 sequences, nearly 20% found once. The sample consisted of naive CD8+ T cells from blood, with Jurkat cell RNA spiked in. The subset was: FACS-sorted CD8+CD4-CCR7+CD45RA+ naive T cells. These receptors were collected from a human donor in good health. Some libraries in this study had Jurkat cell RNA spiked in.

In its sample, this clonotype was seen a few times. This chain uses TRBV28 with TRBJ2-7; TRBD2 agrees at 11 bases. V shed 2 bases and J 1 base; nucleotides not matched to a gene: 4. CDR3 length: 16 amino acids. Germline-derived CDR1 and CDR2 are MDHEN and SYDVKM. The CDR3 DNA is TGTGCCAGCAGTTTAAGTCTAGCGGGAGGTTCCTACGAGCAGTACTTC. This sequence encodes CASSLSLAGGSYEQYF.

With regard to this clonotype: Given a much more abundant clone one base away, this may be a read error. This likely comes from a read error, as the CDR3 has no conserved phenylalanine or tryptophan at its end. The rearrangement joins TRBV6-2 or TRBV6-3 to TRBJ2-7; D might be TRBD1 (6 bases). Germline V gene data show CDR1 as MNHEY and CDR2 as SVGEGT. Trimming removed 6 bases at V and 3 bases at J, with 12 bases between. This CDR3 contains 13 residues. The CDR3 loop reads CASSRTVDYEQYL. CDR3 bases: TGTGCCAGCAGCAGGACAGTCGACTACGAGCAGTACCTC.

This sequence joins TRBV19 and TRBJ2-1; D is unclear. Germline V CDR1 and CDR2: LNHDA, SQIVND (reference sequence). The CDR3 spans 13 residues. V was shortened by 5 bases and J by 4 bases, with 9 bases between the two germline ends. CDR3 bases: TGTGCCAGTAGTTGGCAGAAGTACAATGAGCAGTTCTTC. It codes for CASSWQKYNEQFF.

In the case of this clonotype: This likely comes from a read error, as the CDR3 has no conserved phenylalanine or tryptophan at its end. The chain recombines TRBV20-1 with TRBJ2-7, with a tentative D call TRBD1 (6 bases). V dropped 6 bases and J dropped 2 bases, with 8 bases sitting between them. Germline V gene sequence: CDR1 DFQATT, CDR2 SNEGSKA (reference sequence). The CDR3 extends over 11 amino acids. The CDR3 region has the DNA TGCAGTGCCAGGGGAGCCTACGAGCAGTACTTA. As protein: CSARGAYEQYL.

This clonotype is a singleton in its sample. A much larger clone is a single base away; this may be a read error. The rearrangement joins TRBV3-1 to TRBJ2-1, with a tentative D call TRBD2 (7 bases). V was trimmed by 1 base and J by 9 bases, leaving 16 bases between them. Germline CDR1 and CDR2: LGHDT and YNNKEL (reference sequence). This CDR3 has 15 amino acids. CDR3 in amino acids: CASSQAGGPQGEQFF. CDR3 coding DNA: TGTGCCAGCAGCCAAGCGGGGGGCCCCCAGGGTGAGCAGTTCTTC.

In the case of this clonotype: A much more abundant neighbour one base away suggests this may be a read error. V and J are TRBV11-3 and TRBJ2-1; TRBD2 aligns across 9 bases. CDR1 is SGHNT, CDR2 YENEEA, per germline. The CDR3 covers 16 residues. V dropped 5 bases and J dropped 2; count of bases not matched to a gene: 7. In DNA, the CDR3 is TGTGCCAGCAGCCGCAGGACTAGCGCCCCCTACAATGAGCAGTTCTTC. It translates to CASSRRTSAPYNEQFF.

This clonotype was seen many times. The chain combines TRBV28 with TRBJ2-3, with D perhaps matching TRBD1 or TRBD2 (5 bases each). Trimming took off 5 bases at V and 0 bases at J, with 12 bases between the two ends. Germline V gene data show CDR1 as MDHEN and CDR2 as SYDVKM. The CDR3 sequence is 15 residues long. The CDR3 region has the DNA TGTGCCAGCAGTACCCGGGACCTGAGCACAGATACGCAGTATTTT. Residues: CASSTRDLSTDTQYF.

The chain combines TRBV11-2 with TRBJ2-5, with TRBD2 matching over 13 bases. The V gene end was trimmed by 5 bases and the J gene end by 5 bases; junction bases not matched to a gene: 8. The germline CDR1 and CDR2 sequences are SGHAT and FQNNGV. The CDR3 has 16 residues. DNA for the CDR3: TGTGCCAGCAGCCCTACTAGCGGGGGGGCGTGGGAGACCCAGTACTTC. As protein: CASSPTSGGAWETQYF.

A remark on this clonotype: This may be a read error, as it is one base from a much larger clone. The rearrangement joins TRBV7-9 to TRBJ2-7, with TRBD1 as a possible D gene (6 bases). The germline V gene has CDR1 SEHNR and CDR2 FQNEAQ (reference sequence). The CDR3 loop spans 15 amino acids. CDR3 bases: TGTGCCGGCAGCTTTCGACAGGCCCAGGGGTACGAGCAGTACTTC. Translating gives CAGSFRQAQGYEQYF.

This clonotype was detected only a few times. The V and J genes are TRBV20-1 and TRBJ1-2; no definite D call. V lost 6 bases to trimming and J lost 8 bases, with 16 bases between them. The CDR3 is 12 amino acids. Per the germline V gene, CDR1 is DFQATT and CDR2 is SNEGSKA (reference sequence). CDR3 residues: CSALLLLSGYTF. CDR3 sequence (DNA): TGCAGTGCCCTTCTGCTGCTCTCGGGCTACACCTTC.

V usage is TRBV20-1 and J usage is TRBJ2-1; D gene ambiguous. The CDR3 has 14 residues. V shed 3 bases and J shed 5 bases, with 14 bases lying between them. CDR1 and CDR2 from the germline V gene are DFQATT and SNEGSKA (reference sequence). CDR3 in amino acids: CSASRVNANNEQFF. The CDR3 nucleotides read TGCAGTGCTAGCCGGGTAAACGCGAACAATGAGCAGTTCTTC.

The chain combines TRBV11-2 with TRBJ2-3; a possible D gene is TRBD1 (6 bases). Germline-derived CDR1 and CDR2 are SGHAT and FQNNGV. This CDR3 has 16 amino acids. The V and J ends lost 1 base and 4 bases respectively, with 15 bases between them. CDR3 sequence reads: CASSLVGTGSPDTQYF. Written as DNA, the CDR3 is TGTGCCAGCAGCTTAGTAGGAACAGGGAGTCCAGATACGCAGTATTTT.

This clonotype has a count of ten or more. The rearrangement links TRBV7-2 to TRBJ2-5; D is possibly TRBD1 or TRBD2 (6 bases each). This CDR3 contains 15 residues. V lost 7 bases, J lost 2 bases, and 17 bases lay in between. The germline V gene encodes CDR1 SGHTA and CDR2 FQGNSA. The CDR3 DNA is TGTGCCAGCACCATCGTCGGGGGCCTACAAGAGACCCAGTACTTC. Its protein is CASTIVGGLQETQYF.

This clonotype was detected a few times. This chain connects TRBV4-3 to TRBJ2-5; D may correspond to TRBD1 or TRBD2 (5 bases each). The length of the CDR3 is 14 residues. The V gene's germline CDR1 is LGHNA and CDR2 YSLEER. Trimming shortened V by 3 bases and J by 5 bases, and 13 bases separated the two germline ends. CDR3 sequence (DNA): TGCGCCAGCAGCCACTCCCAGGGCGGGGAGACCCAGTACTTC. It specifies CASSHSQGGETQYF.

A few counts support this clonotype. The J gene is TRBJ2-1, the V gene TRBV5-4, with TRBD2 matching over 13 bases. Per germline, CDR1 SGHNT and CDR2 YYREEE (reference sequence). V trimming: 4 bases; J trimming: 0 bases; junction bases outside the gene matches: 1. This CDR3 has 16 residues. The CDR3 DNA reads TGTGCCAGCAGCGGACTAGCGGGGGTCTCCTACAATGAGCAGTTCTTC. Protein sequence: CASSGLAGVSYNEQFF.

Comment on this clonotype: A read error may explain this, as a much larger clone is one base away. The gene calls are TRBV9 and TRBJ2-7; D is perhaps TRBD1 (5 bases). This CDR3 spans 16 amino acids. Trimming removed 3 bases at V and 5 bases at J, with 21 bases between. Germline V gene sequence: CDR1 SGDLS, CDR2 YYNGEE. In nucleotides, the CDR3 is TGTGCCAGCAGCGCTTCAGGGCCCCCCGCCCCCCACGAGCAGTACTTC. Amino acids: CASSASGPPAPHEQYF.

V gene TRBV7-9 combines with J gene TRBJ1-1; possible D gene TRBD1, 5 bases. This CDR3 is 17 amino acids long. Trimming took off 4 bases at V and 3 bases at J, with 21 bases between the two ends. Germline loops: CDR1 SEHNR, CDR2 FQNEAQ (reference sequence). CDR3 region: CASSYPSGGAGDTEAFF. Written as DNA, the CDR3 is TGTGCCAGCAGCTACCCCTCCGGAGGGGCGGGGGACACTGAAGCTTTCTTT.

In regard to this clonotype: A much larger clonotype is one base distant, so this may be a read error. The chain is built from TRBV5-1 and TRBJ2-7; tentative D call: TRBD1 (5 bases). The CDR3 has 12 residues. CDR1 and CDR2 from the germline V gene are SGHRS and YFSETQ. CDR3 nucleotides: TGCGCCAGCAGCTTGACACAGGACGAGCAGCACTTC. This encodes CASSLTQDEQHF.

The table lists this clonotype with many counts. The chain uses TRBV9 and TRBJ2-2, with 8 bases that match TRBD2. Germline V gene lookup returns CDR1 SGDLS and CDR2 YYNGEE. J lost 4 bases, V lost 0 bases, and 11 bases had no gene match. This CDR3 spans 18 amino acids. This CDR3 reads CASSVGGARGDGTGELFF. CDR3 nucleotide sequence: TGTGCCAGCAGCGTAGGGGGTGCGCGGGGGGACGGCACCGGGGAGCTGTTTTTT.

The rearrangement joins TRBV30 to TRBJ2-7; possible D gene TRBD1, 5 bases. Trimming pared 0 bases from V and 2 bases from J, leaving 8 bases between. Germline CDR1 and CDR2: GTSNPN and SVGIG (reference sequence). The CDR3 is 13 residues long. CDR3 in DNA: TGTGCCTGGAGTGTAGACAGAACCTACGAGCAGTACTTC. It specifies CAWSVDRTYEQYF.